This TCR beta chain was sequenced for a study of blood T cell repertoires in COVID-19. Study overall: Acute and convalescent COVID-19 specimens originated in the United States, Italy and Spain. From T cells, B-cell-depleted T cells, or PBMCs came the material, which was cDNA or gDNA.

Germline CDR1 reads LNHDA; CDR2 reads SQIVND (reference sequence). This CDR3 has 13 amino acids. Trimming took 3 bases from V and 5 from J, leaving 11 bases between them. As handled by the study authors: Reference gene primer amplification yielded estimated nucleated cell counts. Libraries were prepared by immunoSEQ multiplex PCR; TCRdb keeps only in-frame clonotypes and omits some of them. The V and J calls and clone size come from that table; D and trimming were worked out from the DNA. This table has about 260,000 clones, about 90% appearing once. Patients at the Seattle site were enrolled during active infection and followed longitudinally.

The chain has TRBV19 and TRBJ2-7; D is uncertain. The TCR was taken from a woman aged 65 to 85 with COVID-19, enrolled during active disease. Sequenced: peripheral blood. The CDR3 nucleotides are TGTGCCAGTAGTATCACCTCAACAGACGAGCAGTACTTC. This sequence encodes CASSITSTDEQYF. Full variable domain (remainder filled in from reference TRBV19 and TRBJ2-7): DGGITQSPKYLFRKEGQNVTLSCEQNLNHDAMYWYRQDPGQGLRLIYYSQIVNDFQKGDIAEGYSVSREKKESFPLTVTSAQKNPTAFYLCASSITSTDEQYFGPGTRLTVT.